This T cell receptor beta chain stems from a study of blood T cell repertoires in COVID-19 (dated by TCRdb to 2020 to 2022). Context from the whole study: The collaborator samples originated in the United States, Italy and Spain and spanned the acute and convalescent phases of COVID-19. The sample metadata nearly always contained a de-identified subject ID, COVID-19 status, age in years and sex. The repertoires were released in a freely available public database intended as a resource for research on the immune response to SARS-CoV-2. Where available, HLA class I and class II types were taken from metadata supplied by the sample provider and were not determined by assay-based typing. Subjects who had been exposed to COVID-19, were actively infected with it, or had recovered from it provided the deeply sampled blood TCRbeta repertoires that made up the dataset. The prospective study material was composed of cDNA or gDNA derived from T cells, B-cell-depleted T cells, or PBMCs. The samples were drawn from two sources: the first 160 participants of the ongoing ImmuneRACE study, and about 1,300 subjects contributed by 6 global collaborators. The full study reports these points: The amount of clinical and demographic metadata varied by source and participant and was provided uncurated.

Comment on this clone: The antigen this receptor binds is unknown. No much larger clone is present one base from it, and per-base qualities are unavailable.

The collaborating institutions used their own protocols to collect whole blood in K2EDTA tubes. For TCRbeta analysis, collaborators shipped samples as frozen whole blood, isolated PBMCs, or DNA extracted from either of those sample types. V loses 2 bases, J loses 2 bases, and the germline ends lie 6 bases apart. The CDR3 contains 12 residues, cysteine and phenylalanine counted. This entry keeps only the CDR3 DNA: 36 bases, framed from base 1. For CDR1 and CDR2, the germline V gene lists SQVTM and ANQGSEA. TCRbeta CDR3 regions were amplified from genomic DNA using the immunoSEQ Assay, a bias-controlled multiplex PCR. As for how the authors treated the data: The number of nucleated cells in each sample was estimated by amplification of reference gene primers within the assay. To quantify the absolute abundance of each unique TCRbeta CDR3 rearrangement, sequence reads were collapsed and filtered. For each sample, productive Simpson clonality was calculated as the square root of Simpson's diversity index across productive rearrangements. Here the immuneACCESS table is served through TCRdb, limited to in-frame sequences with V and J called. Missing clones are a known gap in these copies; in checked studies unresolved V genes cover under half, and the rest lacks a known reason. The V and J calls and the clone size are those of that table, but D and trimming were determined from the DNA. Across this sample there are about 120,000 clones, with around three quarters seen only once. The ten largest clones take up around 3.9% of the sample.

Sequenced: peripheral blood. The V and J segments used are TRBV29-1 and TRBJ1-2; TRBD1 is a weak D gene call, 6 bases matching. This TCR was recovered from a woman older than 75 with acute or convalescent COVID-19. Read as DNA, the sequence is TGCAGCGTTGAAACAGGGAACTATGGCTACACCTTC. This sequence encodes CSVETGNYGYTF. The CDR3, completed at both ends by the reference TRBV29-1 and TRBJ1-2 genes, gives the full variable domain SAVISQKPSRDICQRGTSLTIQCQVDSQVTMMFWYRQQPGQSLTLIATANQGSEATYESGFVIDKFPISRPNLTFSTLTVSNMSPEDSSIYLCSVETGNYGYTFGSGTRLTVV.